The TCR beta chain described here comes from a study of T cells in Graves' hyperthyroidism and ophthalmopathy. Regarding the study as a whole: Using 13 V-J features, a model discriminated ophthalmopathy from stable hyperthyroidism.

With 0 bases removed from V and 5 bases from J, the gap between germline ends came to 10 bases. The CDR3 loop spans 14 amino acids. CDR1 LGHDT and CDR2 YNNKEL come from the germline V gene (reference sequence). This clonotype showed up many times. What it binds is unknown. The investigators amplified TCR beta CDR3 regions from RNA transcripts. The TCR CDR3 was amplified in a first-round RT-PCR using the HTBI primer set. TCRdb used MiXCR to reprocess the multiplex PCR reads, holding one entry per CDR3 protein. In the table there are roughly 630,000 distinct CDR3 sequences, around 14% of which are singletons.

V is TRBV3-1 and J is TRBJ2-5; D is unresolved. The specimen sequenced was blood. The TCR sequence derives from a woman under 40 with Graves' hyperthyroidism. The CDR3 DNA follows: TGTGCCAGCAGCCAAGATCGACTGCGCGAGACCCAGTACTTC. Its translation: CASSQDRLRETQYF.